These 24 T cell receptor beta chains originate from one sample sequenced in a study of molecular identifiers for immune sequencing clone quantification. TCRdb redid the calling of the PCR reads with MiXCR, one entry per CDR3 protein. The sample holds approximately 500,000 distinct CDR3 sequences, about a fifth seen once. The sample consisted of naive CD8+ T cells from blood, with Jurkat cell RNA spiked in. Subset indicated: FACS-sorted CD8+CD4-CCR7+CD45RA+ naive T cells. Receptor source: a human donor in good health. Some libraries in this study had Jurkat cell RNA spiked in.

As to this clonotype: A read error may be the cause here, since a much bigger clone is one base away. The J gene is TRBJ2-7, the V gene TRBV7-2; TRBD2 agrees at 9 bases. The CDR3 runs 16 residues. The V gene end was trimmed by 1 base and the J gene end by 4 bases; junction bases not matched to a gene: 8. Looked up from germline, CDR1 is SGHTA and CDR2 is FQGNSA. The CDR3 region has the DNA TGTGCCAGCAGCTTAGTGGTTGCGGGGGGGTGGTACGAGCAGTACTTC. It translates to CASSLVVAGGWYEQYF.

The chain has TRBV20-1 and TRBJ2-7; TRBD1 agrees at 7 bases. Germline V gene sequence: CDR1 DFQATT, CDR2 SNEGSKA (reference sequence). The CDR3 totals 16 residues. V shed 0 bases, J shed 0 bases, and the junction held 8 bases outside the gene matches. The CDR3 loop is CSARDSDRVYSYEQYF. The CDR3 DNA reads TGCAGTGCTAGAGATTCAGACAGGGTTTACTCCTACGAGCAGTACTTC.

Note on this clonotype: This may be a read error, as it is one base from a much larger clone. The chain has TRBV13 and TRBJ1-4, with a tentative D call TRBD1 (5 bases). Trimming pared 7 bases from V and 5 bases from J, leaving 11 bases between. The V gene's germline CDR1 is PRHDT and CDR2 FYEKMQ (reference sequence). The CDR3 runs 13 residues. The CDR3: CASKIPGNEKLFF. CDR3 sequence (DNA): TGTGCCAGCAAGATTCCAGGGAATGAAAAACTGTTTTTT.

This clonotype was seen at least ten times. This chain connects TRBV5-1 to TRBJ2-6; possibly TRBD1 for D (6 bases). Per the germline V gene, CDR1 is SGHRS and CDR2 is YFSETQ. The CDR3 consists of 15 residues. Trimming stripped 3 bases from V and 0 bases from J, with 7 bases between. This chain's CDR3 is CASSYRDSGANVLTF. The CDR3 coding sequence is TGCGCCAGCAGCTACAGGGACTCTGGGGCCAACGTCCTGACTTTC.

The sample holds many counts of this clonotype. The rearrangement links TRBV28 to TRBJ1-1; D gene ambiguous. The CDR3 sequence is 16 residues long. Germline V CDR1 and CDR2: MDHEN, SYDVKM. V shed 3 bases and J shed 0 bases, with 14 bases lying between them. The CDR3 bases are TGTGCCAGCAGTTTCATGGCAGGTCAAATGAACACTGAAGCTTTCTTT. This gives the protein CASSFMAGQMNTEAFF. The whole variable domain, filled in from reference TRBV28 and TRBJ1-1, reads DVKVTQSSRYLVKRTGEKVFLECVQDMDHENMFWYRQDPGLGLRLIYFSYDVKMKEKGDIPEGYSVSREKKERFSLILESASTNQTSMYLCASSFMAGQMNTEAFFGQGTRLTVV.

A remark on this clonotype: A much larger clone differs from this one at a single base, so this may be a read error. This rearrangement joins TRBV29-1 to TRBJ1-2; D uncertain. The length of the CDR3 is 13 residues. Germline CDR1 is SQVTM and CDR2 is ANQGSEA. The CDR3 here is CGVERGTNYGYTF. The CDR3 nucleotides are TGCGGCGTTGAACGGGGTACTAACTATGGCTACACCTTC.

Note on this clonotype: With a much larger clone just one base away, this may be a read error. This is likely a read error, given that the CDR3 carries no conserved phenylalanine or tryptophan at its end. DNA of the CDR3: TGTGCCAGCAGTTTAACAGGCCTGTATCATTCACCCCTCCACTCT. Translated, it gives CASSLTGLYHSPLHS. The gene calls are TRBV27 and TRBJ1-6, with D perhaps matching TRBD1 (5 bases). The V end was cut by 2 bases, the J end by 8 bases, with 13 bases between. Germline CDR1 reads MNHEY; CDR2 reads SMNVEV (reference sequence). This CDR3 region has 15 residues.

The CDR3, as DNA: TGTGCCAGCGGCCTAGGGAACGGGCAGTACTTC. This encodes CASGLGNGQYF. This rearrangement joins TRBV7-2 to TRBJ2-7, with no clear D. The length of the CDR3 is 11 residues. From germline, CDR1 is SGHTA and CDR2 FQGNSA. V was cut by 8 bases and J by 9 bases, with 14 bases left in between.

As DNA, the CDR3 is TGTGCCAGCAGTTACTGGGACAGGGGTTCGACCTACGAGCAGTACTTC. It yields the protein CASSYWDRGSTYEQYF. The rearrangement uses TRBV6-2 or TRBV6-3 and TRBJ2-7, with 10 bases aligning to TRBD1. Germline CDR1 is MNHEY and CDR2 is SVGEGT. The CDR3 has 16 residues. Losses at the gene ends were 1 base for V and 2 bases for J; bases not matched to a gene: 5.

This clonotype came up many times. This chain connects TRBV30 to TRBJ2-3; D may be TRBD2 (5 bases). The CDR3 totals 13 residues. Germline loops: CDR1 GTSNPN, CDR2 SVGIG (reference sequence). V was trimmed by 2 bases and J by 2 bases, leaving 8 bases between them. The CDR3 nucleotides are TGTGCCTGGAGTAGGGAGTCCACAGATACGCAGTATTTT. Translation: CAWSRESTDTQYF. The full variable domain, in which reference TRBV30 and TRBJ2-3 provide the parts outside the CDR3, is SQTIHQWPATLVQPVGSPLSLECTVEGTSNPNLYWYRQAAGRGLQLLFYSVGIGQISSEVPQNLSASRPQDRQFILSSKKLLLSDSGFYLCAWSRESTDTQYFGPGTRLTVL.

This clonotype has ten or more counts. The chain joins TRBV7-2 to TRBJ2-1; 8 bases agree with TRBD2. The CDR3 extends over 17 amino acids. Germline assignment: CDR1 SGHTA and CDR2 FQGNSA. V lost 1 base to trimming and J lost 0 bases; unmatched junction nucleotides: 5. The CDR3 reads CASSLVGSGSSYNEQFF. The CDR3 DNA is TGTGCCAGCAGCTTAGTTGGAAGCGGGAGCTCCTACAATGAGCAGTTCTTC.

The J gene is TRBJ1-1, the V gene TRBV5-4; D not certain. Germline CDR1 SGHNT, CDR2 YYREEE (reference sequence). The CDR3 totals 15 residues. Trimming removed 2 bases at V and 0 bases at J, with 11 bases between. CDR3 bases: TGTGCCAGCAGCTTTTACACGGGAATGAACACTGAAGCTTTCTTT. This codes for CASSFYTGMNTEAFF.

The CDR3 region is CASSAVAGTYEQYF. The CDR3 DNA reads TGTGCCAGTAGCGCAGTAGCGGGGACCTACGAGCAGTACTTC. This rearrangement joins TRBV19 to TRBJ2-7, with TRBD2 identical over 8 bases. J lost 2 bases, V lost 6 bases, and 6 bases had no gene match. This CDR3 region has 14 residues. CDR1 is LNHDA and CDR2 is SQIVND in the germline V gene (reference sequence).

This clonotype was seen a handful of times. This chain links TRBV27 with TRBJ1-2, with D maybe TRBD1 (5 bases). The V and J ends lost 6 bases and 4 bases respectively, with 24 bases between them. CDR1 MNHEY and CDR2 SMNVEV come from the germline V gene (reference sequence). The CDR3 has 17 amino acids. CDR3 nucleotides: TGTGCCAGCAGCCGCGGATTCCGGGACTCTCCACCCTATGGCTACACCTTC. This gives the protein CASSRGFRDSPPYGYTF.

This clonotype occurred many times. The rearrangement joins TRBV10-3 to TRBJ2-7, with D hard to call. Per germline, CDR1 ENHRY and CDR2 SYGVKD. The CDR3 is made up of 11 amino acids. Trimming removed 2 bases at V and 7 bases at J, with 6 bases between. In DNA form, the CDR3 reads TGTGCCATCAGTGAGGAAACAGAGCAGTACTTC. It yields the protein CAISEETEQYF.

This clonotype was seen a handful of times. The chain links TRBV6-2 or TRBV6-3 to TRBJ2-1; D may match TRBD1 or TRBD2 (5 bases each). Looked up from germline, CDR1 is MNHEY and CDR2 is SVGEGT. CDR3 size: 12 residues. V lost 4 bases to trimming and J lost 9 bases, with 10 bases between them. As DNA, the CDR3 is TGTGCCAGCAGTTGGGGGAGCGGTGAGCAGTTCTTC. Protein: CASSWGSGEQFF.

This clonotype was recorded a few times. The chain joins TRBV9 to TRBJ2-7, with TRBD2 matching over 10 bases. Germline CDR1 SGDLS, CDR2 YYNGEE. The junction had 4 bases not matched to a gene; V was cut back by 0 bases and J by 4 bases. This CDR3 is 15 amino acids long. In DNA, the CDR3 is TGTGCCAGCAGCGTAGGGCCTAGCGGGAGTTACGAGCAGTACTTC. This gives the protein CASSVGPSGSYEQYF.

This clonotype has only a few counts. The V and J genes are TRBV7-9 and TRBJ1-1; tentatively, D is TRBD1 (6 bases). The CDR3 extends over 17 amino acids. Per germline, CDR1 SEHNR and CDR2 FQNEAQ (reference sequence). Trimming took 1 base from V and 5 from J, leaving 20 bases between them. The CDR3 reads CASSLVGKQGIGTEAFF. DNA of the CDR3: TGTGCCAGCAGCTTAGTTGGGAAGCAGGGGATCGGAACTGAAGCTTTCTTT.

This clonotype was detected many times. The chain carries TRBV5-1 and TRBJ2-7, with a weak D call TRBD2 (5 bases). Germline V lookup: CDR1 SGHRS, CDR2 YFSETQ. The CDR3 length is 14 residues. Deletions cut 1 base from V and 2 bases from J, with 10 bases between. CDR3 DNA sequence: TGCGCCAGCAGCTTGTTTGCGGGCGCCTACGAGCAGTACTTC. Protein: CASSLFAGAYEQYF. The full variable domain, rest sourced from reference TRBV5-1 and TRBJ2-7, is KAGVTQTPRYLIKTRGQQVTLSCSPISGHRSVSWYQQTPGQGLQFLFEYFSETQRNKGNFPGRFSGRQFSNSRSEMNVSTLELGDSALYLCASSLFAGAYEQYFGPGTRLTVT.

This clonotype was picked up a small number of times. DNA of the CDR3: TGTGCCTGGAGCGCTAGACCCGGGAGTCTAGCTTTCTTT. Translated: CAWSARPGSLAFF. The gene calls are TRBV30 and TRBJ1-1, with D uncertain. The CDR3 spans 13 residues. Trimming removed 3 bases at V and 10 bases at J, with 18 bases between. Germline V gives CDR1 GTSNPN, CDR2 SVGIG (reference sequence).

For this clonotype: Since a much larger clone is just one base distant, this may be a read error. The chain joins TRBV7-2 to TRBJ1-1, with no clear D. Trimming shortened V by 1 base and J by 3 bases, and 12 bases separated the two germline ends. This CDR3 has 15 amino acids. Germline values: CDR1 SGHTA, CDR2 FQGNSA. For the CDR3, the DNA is TGTGCCAGCAGCTTAGTTCCAGGCATGGACACTGAAGCTTTCTTT. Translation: CASSLVPGMDTEAFF. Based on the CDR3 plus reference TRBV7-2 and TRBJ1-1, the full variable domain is GAGVSQSPSNKVTEKGKDVELRCDPISGHTALYWYRQSLGQGLEFLIYFQGNSAPDKSGLPSDRFSAERTGGSVSTLTIQRTQQEDSAVYLCASSLVPGMDTEAFFGQGTRLTVV.

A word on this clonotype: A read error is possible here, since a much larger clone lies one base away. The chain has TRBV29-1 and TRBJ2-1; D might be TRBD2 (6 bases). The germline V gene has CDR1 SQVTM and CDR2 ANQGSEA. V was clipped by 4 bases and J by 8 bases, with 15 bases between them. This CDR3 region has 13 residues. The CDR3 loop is CSVAGRGTDEQFF. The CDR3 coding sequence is TGCAGCGTTGCTGGTCGGGGGACCGATGAGCAGTTCTTC.

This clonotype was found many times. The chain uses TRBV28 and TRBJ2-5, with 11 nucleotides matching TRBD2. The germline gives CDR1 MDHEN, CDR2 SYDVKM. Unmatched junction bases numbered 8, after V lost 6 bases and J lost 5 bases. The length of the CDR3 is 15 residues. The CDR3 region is CASRLEGLAVETQYF. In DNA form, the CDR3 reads TGTGCCAGCAGGCTTGAGGGACTAGCGGTGGAGACCCAGTACTTC.

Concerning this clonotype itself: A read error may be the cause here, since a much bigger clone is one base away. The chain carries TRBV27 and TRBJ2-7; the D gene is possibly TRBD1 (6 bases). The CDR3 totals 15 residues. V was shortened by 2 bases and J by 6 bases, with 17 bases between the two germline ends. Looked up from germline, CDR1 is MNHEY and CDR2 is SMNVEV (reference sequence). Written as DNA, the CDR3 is TGTGCCAGCAGTTTAGCGTGGACAGATCCCTGCGAGCAGTACTTC. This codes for CASSLAWTDPCEQYF.